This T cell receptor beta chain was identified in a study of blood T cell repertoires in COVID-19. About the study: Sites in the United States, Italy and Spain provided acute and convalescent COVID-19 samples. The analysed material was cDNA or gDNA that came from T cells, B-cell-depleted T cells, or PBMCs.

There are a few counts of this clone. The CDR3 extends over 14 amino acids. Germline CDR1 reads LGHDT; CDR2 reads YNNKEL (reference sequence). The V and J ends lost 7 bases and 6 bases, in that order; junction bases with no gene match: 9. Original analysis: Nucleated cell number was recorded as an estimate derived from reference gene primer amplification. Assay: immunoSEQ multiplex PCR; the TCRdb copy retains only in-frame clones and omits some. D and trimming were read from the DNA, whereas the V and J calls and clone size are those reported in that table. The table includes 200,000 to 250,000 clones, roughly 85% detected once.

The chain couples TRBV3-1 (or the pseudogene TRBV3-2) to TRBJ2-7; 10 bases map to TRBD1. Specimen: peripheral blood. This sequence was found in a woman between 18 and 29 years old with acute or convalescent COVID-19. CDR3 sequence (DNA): TGTGCCAGCACCCGAGGGACAGGGGTTCTCGAGCAGTACTTC. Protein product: CASTRGTGVLEQYF.